Listed below are T cell receptor beta chains from one sample, sequenced in a study of shared clonotypes between healthy human individuals. The table came from immunoSEQ multiplex PCR; TCRdb's copy has only in-frame clones and leaves some out. The data contain about a million clones, around three quarters of them singletons. Sample: memory CD4+ T cells from PBMCs. These receptors were obtained from a man between 18 and 29 years old in good health. Some clones in this sample may be carry-over from other donors' samples. Each CDR3 is given with its conserved first and last residue. The D gene is left open where the match is weak. Expanded clones are given a class, and other clones once, few, many or no size at all.

V gene	D gene	clone size	J gene	CDR3 DNA	CDR3 protein
TRBV10-3	-	-	TRBJ2-5	TGTGCCATCAGTGATTGGGGGGGCGGCCAAGAGACCCAGTACTTC	CAISDWGGGQETQYF
TRBV9	-	once	TRBJ1-1	TGTGCCAGCAGCGCGCCTGGACGGGGAACCACTGAAGCTTTCTTT	CASSAPGRGTTEAFF
TRBV19	-	-	TRBJ2-3	TGTGCCAGTAGTATGGGGGCTGGGGATACGCAGTATTTT	CASSMGAGDTQYF
TRBV29-1	TRBD1	-	TRBJ1-1	TGCAGCGTTCAGAGACAGGGGGCGCAAAGAGGTACTGAAGCTTTCTTT	CSVQRQGAQRGTEAFF
TRBV4-2	-	-	TRBJ2-1	TGTGCCAGCAGCCCCACGGGTGATCCGGGCAATGAGCAGTTCTTC	CASSPTGDPGNEQFF
TRBV29-1	-	-	TRBJ2-4	TGCAGCGCCAGGCGGGGGCCCAAAAACATTCAGTACTTC	CSARRGPKNIQYF
TRBV4-2	-	-	TRBJ2-1	TGTGCCAGCAGCCAAGAAAACAATGAGCAGTTCTTC	CASSQENNEQFF
TRBV6-1	-	-	TRBJ2-1	TGTGCCAGCAGCGCAACGTTCTATGAGCAGTTCTTC	CASSATFYEQFF
TRBV28	-	-	TRBJ1-2	TGTGCCAGCAGTCCACTTGGGAGGGGCGCGGATGGCTACACCTTC	CASSPLGRGADGYTF
TRBV30	-	-	TRBJ2-3	TGTGCCTGGAGCGCACTAGTTCCAGATACGCAGTATTTT	CAWSALVPDTQYF
TRBV28	-	-	TRBJ1-4	TGTGCCAGCAGTTCGAAGGGGCCAATGTTGGAAAAACTGTTTTTT	CASSSKGPMLEKLFF
TRBV10-3	TRBD2	-	TRBJ2-1	TGTGCCGCCGCCCTAGCGGGAGGGAGCGATGAGCAGTTCTTC	CAAALAGGSDEQFF
TRBV5-1	-	-	TRBJ1-6	TGCGCCAGCAGCTTGGGGGAAAGGAATTCACCCCTCCACTTT	CASSLGERNSPLHF
TRBV20-1	-	-	TRBJ2-2	TGCAGTGCTGCTAACACCGGGGAGCTGTTTTTT	CSAANTGELFF
TRBV6-5	-	-	TRBJ2-5	TGTGCCAGCAGTTCCTGGGGGCCCCCGGAGACCCAGTACTTC	CASSSWGPPETQYF
TRBV7-2	TRBD1	-	TRBJ2-7	TGTGCCAGCAGCTTATATTGGGACAGCCCCTACGAGCAGTACTTC	CASSLYWDSPYEQYF
TRBV11-2	TRBD1	-	TRBJ2-7	TGTGCCAGCAGCTCGCGTCGCCAGGGGGACGAGCAGTACTTC	CASSSRRQGDEQYF
TRBV30	TRBD1	-	TRBJ2-2	TGTGCCTGGAACTGGCAGGGGGCCACCGGGGAGCTGTTTTTT	CAWNWQGATGELFF
TRBV4-2	TRBD2	-	TRBJ2-1	TGTGCCAGCAGCCCCGGGACTAGCGGGAATTACAATGAGCAGTTCTTC	CASSPGTSGNYNEQFF
TRBV28	-	-	TRBJ1-5	TGTGCCAGCAGTTTATTGTCGGTGTATCATTTT	CASSLLSVYHF
TRBV2	-	-	TRBJ2-5	TGTGCCAGCAGTGCCGCAGGGGCCCAGTACTTC	CASSAAGAQYF
TRBV6-1	-	-	TRBJ1-2	TGTGCCAGCAGTAAATGGGGACGGGGCGACTATGGCTACACCTTC	CASSKWGRGDYGYTF
TRBV4-3	-	-	TRBJ2-3	TGCGCCAGCAGCCAACGTGGGGCAGATACGCAGTATTTT	CASSQRGADTQYF
TRBV4-1	-	-	TRBJ1-2	TGCGCCAGCAGCCAAGATCGCGCCTCAAACTATGGCTACACCTTC	CASSQDRASNYGYTF
TRBV10-3	TRBD2	-	TRBJ2-5	TGTGCCATCAGTGATGGACTAGCGGGACGCGAGACCCAGTACTTC	CAISDGLAGRETQYF
TRBV5-4	-	many	TRBJ1-3	TGTGCCAGCAGCTCTGGGCAAAGGGCCTCTGGAAACACCATATATTTT	CASSSGQRASGNTIYF
TRBV4-3	TRBD1	-	TRBJ2-1	TGCGCCAGCAGCCAAGATGCGCCCGGGACAGGGGCGGATGAGCAGTTCTTC	CASSQDAPGTGADEQFF
TRBV2	TRBD1	-	TRBJ1-4	TGTGCCAGCAGTGATAATGGACAGGGGGGAGAAAAACTGTTTTTT	CASSDNGQGGEKLFF
TRBV28	TRBD2	once	TRBJ2-4	TGTGCCAGCAGTTTACTAGCGGGAGGCCAAAACATTCAGTACTTC	CASSLLAGGQNIQYF
TRBV20-1	-	-	TRBJ2-1	TGCAGTGCCCCCTTTGGCCCCAAGCAGTTCTTC	CSAPFGPKQFF
TRBV19	-	-	TRBJ1-5	TGTGCCAGTAGTAGGGCACCAAGCAATCAGCCCCAGCATTTT	CASSRAPSNQPQHF
TRBV28	TRBD1	-	TRBJ1-2	TGTGCCAGCAGTTCGACAGGGGGGAGGTATGGCTACACCTTC	CASSSTGGRYGYTF
TRBV18	-	-	TRBJ2-7	TGTGCCAGCTCACCAGTTTCTGTGGGCAGGGGAGGGTCCGAGCAGTACTTC	CASSPVSVGRGGSEQYF